This paragraph reports one T cell receptor (beta chain). TEMRA cells were FACS-enriched and CD8+ and CD4+ T cells negatively isolated. cDNA came from 0.5 to 1 ug RNA primed by random hexamers. TCRdb ran MiXCR on the immunoSEQ multiplex PCR reads and lists one entry per CDR3 protein. The sample includes 100,000 to 150,000 distinct CDR3 sequences, approximately 94% of them seen just once. The data originate from a study of CD8 T cells in Susac syndrome. V gave up 3 bases and J gave up 2 bases, with 9 bases separating them. This CDR3 comprises 14 residues. Sequenced sample: CD4+ T cells from PBMCs. This chain uses TRBV12-3 or TRBV12-4 with TRBJ2-3; D call uncertain. The source of this sequence is a human donor with multiple sclerosis. The chain's CDR3 is CASSFRWTTDTQYF. The DNA of the CDR3 is TGTGCCAGCAGTTTCCGATGGACCACAGATACGCAGTATTTT.